This T cell receptor (beta chain) was captured by sequencing in a study of metastatic and nonmetastatic thyroid tumors. Study-level background: Malignant and benign thyroid patients had repertoires compared in peripheral blood and tumor or nodule tissue. Points from the study as a whole: TCR beta diversity was reportedly significantly higher in malignant thyroid tumors than benign nodules, in blood and tumor.

Thyroid surgery was preceded by no treatment in any patient. The V segment lost 0 bases and the J segment 6 bases; nucleotides outside the gene matches: 7. The germline V gene encodes CDR1 KGHSH and CDR2 LQKENI. This CDR3 comprises 16 residues. Original methodology: A classifier of distant metastasis in papillary thyroid cancer was built from CDR3 differences (across clinicopathological groups). TCRdb reassembled clones from the PCR reads with MiXCR. None of the V and J calls come from the authors' own analysis; TCRdb made them. Of 50,000 to 70,000 clones in the sample, about 4% were seen once. This clone was counted at least ten times. Its antigen is not known.

The sequence derives from a female donor with papillary thyroid cancer or a benign thyroid nodule (not recorded which). Some clones in this sample may be carry-over from other donors' samples. This sequence joins TRBV18 and TRBJ1-2; 10 nucleotides line up with TRBD1. Sequences were obtained from blood. In DNA, the CDR3 is TGTGCCAGCTCACCACCTGGACAGGGGGTCGGGAATGGCTACACCTTC. This gives the protein CASSPPGQGVGNGYTF.